The 27 T cell receptor beta chains presented below share a single source sample, sequenced in a study of post-analysis software for immune sequencing data. Antigen specificity for these receptors is unknown. The library was made from cDNA and included unique molecular identifiers. TCRdb reprocessed the PCR reads with MiXCR, giving one entry per CDR3 protein. This sample yields 700,000 to 900,000 distinct CDR3 sequences, of which about 45% are seen a single time; 4.9% belongs to the top ten. General study findings and limits: Patients had higher frequencies than controls of a few TRBV segments, including TRBV5-6, TRBV5-1 and TRBV20-1.

The sequencing input was blood. All receptors derive from a girl between 5 and 17 years old with multiple sclerosis.

The V gene is TRBV27, the J gene TRBJ2-5, with D perhaps matching TRBD1 or TRBD2 (5 bases each). Near its end, the DNA agrees better with TRBJ2-7, so the J call may be wrong. The CDR3 has 13 amino acids. CDR1 and CDR2 from the germline V gene are MNHEY and SMNVEV (reference sequence). As DNA, the CDR3 is TGTGCCAGCGGGGCCGCCGCGGGCTCCGAGCAGTACTTC. Translating it yields CASGAAAGSEQYF.

This clonotype turned up a few times. The J gene is TRBJ2-3, the V gene TRBV9; D may correspond to TRBD1 or TRBD2 (5 bases each). CDR1 is SGDLS, CDR2 YYNGEE, per germline. Trimming removed 0 bases from V and 6 bases from J, with 23 bases in between. This CDR3 has 18 residues. CDR3 nucleotides: TGTGCCAGCAGCGTAGGTGACGGTGGGACCCCACTTGGGGATACGCAGTATTTT. Translated: CASSVGDGGTPLGDTQYF.

The chain has TRBV2 and TRBJ2-7; D gene uncertain. Germline CDR1 SNHLY, CDR2 FYNNEI. This CDR3 has 13 amino acids. Trimming took 7 bases from V and 4 from J, leaving 14 bases between them. The chain's CDR3 is CASKLRQLYEQYF. DNA of the CDR3: TGTGCCAGCAAGCTTAGACAACTATACGAGCAGTACTTC.

The chain joins TRBV10-3 to TRBJ2-7; 14 bases align to TRBD2. The CDR3 contains 13 residues. Germline values: CDR1 ENHRY, CDR2 SYGVKD. V lost 10 bases and J lost 2; bases outside the gene matches: 1. The CDR3 region has the DNA TGTGCCACGGGACTAGCGGGAGCCTACGAGCAGTACTTC. This gives the protein CATGLAGAYEQYF.

The chain combines TRBV7-2 with TRBJ2-5, with D possibly matching TRBD2 (6 bases). The J call may be faulty, since TRBJ2-7 better matches the DNA end. Germline loops: CDR1 SGHTA, CDR2 FQGNSA. The CDR3 has 15 amino acids. The CDR3 region is CASSIGGPGSSEQYF. The CDR3 nucleotides are TGTGCCAGCAGCATTGGAGGGCCGGGATCGAGCGAGCAGTACTTC.

A few counts support this clonotype. The genes are TRBV29-1 and TRBJ1-1, with a tentative D call TRBD1 (5 bases). This CDR3 comprises 11 residues. CDR1 is SQVTM and CDR2 is ANQGSEA in the germline V gene. V lost 4 bases and J lost 4, with 7 bases in between. DNA for the CDR3: TGCAGCGTTGGGGGGTCCACTGAAGCTTTCTTT. Amino acids: CSVGGSTEAFF. The full variable domain, rest sourced from reference TRBV29-1 and TRBJ1-1, is SAVISQKPSRDICQRGTSLTIQCQVDSQVTMMFWYRQQPGQSLTLIATANQGSEATYESGFVIDKFPISRPNLTFSTLTVSNMSPEDSSIYLCSVGGSTEAFFGQGTRLTVV.

The chain joins TRBV7-9 to TRBJ2-1, with no clear D. The CDR3 has 14 amino acids. Trimming took off 5 bases at V and 6 bases at J, with 14 bases between the two ends. Germline V gene sequence: CDR1 SEHNR, CDR2 FQNEAQ (reference sequence). DNA of the CDR3: TGTGCCAGCAGCCACGCGTTGCGGACCAATGAGCAGTTCTTC. As protein: CASSHALRTNEQFF. The entire variable domain, with the rest obtained from reference TRBV7-9 and TRBJ2-1, is as follows: DTGVSQNPRHKITKRGQNVTFRCDPISEHNRLYWYRQTLGQGPEFLTYFQNEAQLEKSRLLSDRFSAERPKGSFSTLEIQRTEQGDSAMYLCASSHALRTNEQFFGPGTRLTVL.

The chain has TRBV28 and TRBJ2-7; D may be TRBD2 (6 bases). Germline loops: CDR1 MDHEN, CDR2 SYDVKM. CDR3 length: 14 amino acids. V lost 5 bases to trimming and J lost 6 bases, with 17 bases between them. The CDR3 region is CASSPPGLRLEQYF. The CDR3 coding sequence is TGTGCCAGCAGTCCCCCGGGACTCCGCCTCGAGCAGTACTTC.

The V gene is TRBV5-6, the J gene TRBJ1-2, with D perhaps TRBD1 (6 bases). The CDR3 contains 15 residues. The V gene lost 4 bases and the J gene lost 3 bases, with 16 bases spanning the gap. Germline CDR1 reads SGHDT; CDR2 reads YYEEEE. The CDR3 DNA follows: TGTGCCAGCAGCCATTCGGGTCAGGGGCACTATGGCTACACCTTC. It encodes CASSHSGQGHYGYTF. The entire variable domain, with the rest obtained from reference TRBV5-6 and TRBJ1-2, is as follows: DAGVTQSPTHLIKTRGQQVTLRCSPKSGHDTVSWYQQALGQGPQFIFQYYEEEERQRGNFPDRFSGHQFPNYSSELNVNALLLGDSALYLCASSHSGQGHYGYTFGSGTRLTVV.

This chain uses TRBV4-3 with TRBJ2-7; tentative D call: TRBD1 (6 bases). The germline CDR1 and CDR2 sequences are LGHNA and YSLEER. CDR3 length: 17 amino acids. V lost 0 bases and J lost 1, with 16 bases in between. CDR3 bases: TGCGCCAGCAGCCAAGACCCACAGGGTTACGGGTCCTACGAGCAGTACTTC. Translated, it gives CASSQDPQGYGSYEQYF.

About this clonotype itself: A read error may account for a junction end that differs from germline. The rearrangement uses TRBV11-2 and TRBJ2-3; D is unclear. Germline-derived CDR1 and CDR2 are SGHAT and FQNNGV. CDR3 size: 14 residues. The CDR3 region has the DNA TGTGCCAGCGGCTTAGAGCTTTTAACAGATACGCAGTATTTT. As protein: CASGLELLTDTQYF.

The chain is built from TRBV20-1 and TRBJ2-1, with 7 bases matching TRBD2. V was clipped by 2 bases and J by 5 bases; unmatched bases: 15. The CDR3 contains 17 residues. CDR1 is DFQATT and CDR2 is SNEGSKA in the germline V gene (reference sequence). The CDR3 coding sequence is TGCAGTGCTAGAACGAAAAGCGGGATTAAACCTGACAATGAGCAGTTCTTC. This sequence encodes CSARTKSGIKPDNEQFF.

This clonotype was picked up one time. The genes are TRBV6-2 or TRBV6-3 and TRBJ2-3; D is uncertain. CDR1 and CDR2 from the germline V gene are MNHEY and SVGEGT. This CDR3 is built from 13 residues. Trimming left V 8 bases short and J 6 bases short, with 15 bases between. The DNA of the CDR3 is TGTGCCAGCCGGACGGTCCTTGGTGATACGCAGTATTTT. Translated, it gives CASRTVLGDTQYF.

This clonotype was seen more than once but under ten times. V is TRBV25-1 and J is TRBJ1-2, with D possibly matching TRBD1 (5 bases). The length of the CDR3 is 14 residues. V lost 4 bases to trimming and J lost 1 base, with 10 bases between them. Germline-derived CDR1 and CDR2 are MGHDK and SYGVNS. CDR3 coding DNA: TGTGCCAGCAGTGGTCCAGGGATTAACTATGGCTACACCTTC. This sequence encodes CASSGPGINYGYTF.

This clonotype has only a few counts. The chain has TRBV3-1 and TRBJ1-5; a possible D gene is TRBD1 (5 bases). Germline CDR1 and CDR2: LGHDT and YNNKEL (reference sequence). The CDR3 consists of 14 residues. Deletions cut 1 base from V and 5 bases from J, with 9 bases between. Here the CDR3 reads CASSQGGMHQPQHF. DNA of the CDR3: TGTGCCAGCAGCCAAGGGGGGATGCATCAGCCCCAGCATTTT.

The gene calls are TRBV25-1 and TRBJ1-1; D is possibly TRBD1 (6 bases). There are 14 residues in the CDR3. The germline V gene has CDR1 MGHDK and CDR2 SYGVNS. The germline V and J ends were trimmed by 6 bases and 5 bases, with 16 bases remaining between them. CDR3 in DNA: TGTGCCAGCAGCCGAGGGGGTTATCGGACTGAAGCTTTCTTT. Translated: CASSRGGYRTEAFF.

This clonotype was seen more than once but under ten times. V gene TRBV20-1 combines with J gene TRBJ1-5; D is unclear. Germline V CDR1 and CDR2: DFQATT, SNEGSKA (reference sequence). There are 14 residues in the CDR3. Trimming shortened V by 6 bases and J by 5 bases, and 17 bases separated the two germline ends. The CDR3 loop reads CSASATEGDQPQHF. CDR3 DNA sequence: TGCAGTGCCTCCGCCACCGAGGGAGATCAGCCCCAGCATTTT.

The CDR3 spells CATRGQGEQYF. The CDR3 DNA reads TGTGCCACCAGAGGACAGGGCGAGCAGTACTTC. The chain is built from TRBV6-1 and TRBJ2-5, with 8 bases matching TRBD1. The J call may be mistaken, given a closer DNA end match to TRBJ2-7. Germline CDR1 reads MNHNS; CDR2 reads SASEGT. The CDR3 has 11 amino acids.

This clonotype was picked up a small number of times. The chain employs TRBV13 and TRBJ2-4; 7 nucleotides line up with TRBD1. The J call may be in error: the DNA end matches TRBJ2-7 better. Germline V gene lookup returns CDR1 PRHDT and CDR2 FYEKMQ (reference sequence). The CDR3 covers 15 residues. This chain's CDR3 is CASSFTDRSSYEQYF. The CDR3 bases are TGTGCCAGCAGCTTTACGGACAGGAGCTCCTACGAGCAGTACTTC.

The chain employs TRBV29-1 and TRBJ1-5; 7 bases are shared with TRBD1. The CDR3 extends over 13 amino acids. V was pared by 8 bases and J by 1 base, with 5 bases of the junction left unmatched. Germline V gene data show CDR1 as SQVTM and CDR2 as ANQGSEA. The CDR3 is CSYTGESNQPQHF. The CDR3 DNA is TGCAGCTATACAGGGGAGAGCAATCAGCCCCAGCATTTT.

This clonotype occurred a few times. One end of the junction does not line up with germline, which may come from a read error. The rearrangement uses TRBV4-2 and TRBJ1-2; D is unclear. Germline assignment: CDR1 LGHNA and CDR2 YNFKEQ. This CDR3 is 14 amino acids long. CDR3 nucleotide sequence: TGTGCTAGCAAAGCGGTTCCGGATAACTATGGCTACACCTTC. Protein product: CASKAVPDNYGYTF.

This clonotype was observed a few times. The CDR3 DNA is TGCAGTGCGCATCGTGGCGATGAGCAGTTCTTC. Amino acids: CSAHRGDEQFF. The chain has TRBV20-1 and TRBJ2-1; D is ambiguous. V gave up 6 bases and J gave up 8 bases, with 11 bases separating them. CDR1 and CDR2 from the germline V gene are DFQATT and SNEGSKA (reference sequence). The CDR3 loop spans 11 amino acids.

The chain uses TRBV4-3 and TRBJ2-2, with D perhaps being TRBD1 or TRBD2 (5 bases each). Germline lookup yields CDR1 LGHNA and CDR2 YSLEER. Trimming cost V 1 base and J 3 bases, with 9 bases left between them. This CDR3 is 15 amino acids long. The CDR3 DNA follows: TGCGCCAGCAGCCAAGCCGGGACCTACACCGGGGAGCTGTTTTTT. The encoded protein is CASSQAGTYTGELFF.

The chain uses TRBV29-1 and TRBJ2-7; TRBD2 matches 7 bases. V lost 7 bases to trimming and J lost 6 bases; unmatched junction nucleotides: 12. There are 13 residues in the CDR3. Germline values: CDR1 SQVTM, CDR2 ANQGSEA. The CDR3 reads CSASGRRGSEQYF. The DNA for the CDR3 is TGCAGCGCATCGGGCAGACGCGGGAGCGAGCAGTACTTC.

The chain recombines TRBV7-9 with TRBJ2-5, with TRBD1 matching 11 bases. The CDR3 spans 16 residues. The ends lost 5 bases at V and 2 bases at J; junction bases unmatched: 7. Germline CDR1 and CDR2: SEHNR and FQNEAQ (reference sequence). The CDR3 bases are TGTGCCAGCAGCACAGCCGGGACAGGGGGACAAGAGACCCAGTACTTC. Amino acids: CASSTAGTGGQETQYF.

Only one count was recorded for this clonotype. The chain joins TRBV5-1 to TRBJ2-7, with D possibly TRBD2 on 5 matching bases. V dropped 5 bases and J dropped 2 bases, with 17 bases sitting between them. The CDR3 is 15 residues long. Germline V gene sequence: CDR1 SGHRS, CDR2 YFSETQ. The CDR3 DNA sequence: TGCGCCAGCAGACTAGTCACGGTCGATCCCTACGAGCAGTACTTC. Protein product: CASRLVTVDPYEQYF. The full variable domain, completed using reference TRBV5-1 and TRBJ2-7, is KAGVTQTPRYLIKTRGQQVTLSCSPISGHRSVSWYQQTPGQGLQFLFEYFSETQRNKGNFPGRFSGRQFSNSRSEMNVSTLELGDSALYLCASRLVTVDPYEQYFGPGTRLTVT.

The rearrangement joins TRBV20-1 to TRBJ2-5, with TRBD1 matching over 7 bases. CDR3 length equals 12 residues. J gave up 11 bases and V 8 bases, and 14 bases lay outside the gene matches. Germline V gene sequence: CDR1 DFQATT, CDR2 SNEGSKA (reference sequence). In DNA, the CDR3 is TGCAGTCCCCAGGGGGAAGCCTACGGGCAGTACTTC. Its translation: CSPQGEAYGQYF.